This T cell receptor beta chain was found in a study of early stage breast cancer tumors (dated by TCRdb to 2017 to 2019). With respect to the entire study: Of the approximately 15 invasive breast tumors, about a dozen were found to be estrogen receptor-positive, progesterone receptor-positive and HER2-negative. Of the roughly twelve ER+/PR+/HER2- tumors, eight were classified as invasive ductal carcinomas and four as invasive lobular carcinomas. The average read coverage per sample was about 10-fold. The samples as a whole yielded under 3,500,000 detected templates, corresponding to around 1,100,000 unique clonotypes.

Each sample was amplified as two independent genomic DNA replicates: around 0.47 ug for blood and roughly 1.5 ug for tumor or normal breast. Following the manufacturer's instructions, the ImmunoSeq Intro kit was used to carry out TCRB sequencing on genomic DNA. The multiplex PCR ran for 30 to 35 cycles using proprietary primers and spike-in control sequences for absolute quantification. Single-end 150-bp reads were used to sequence an 87-bp fragment spanning the CDR3 plus the flanking V and J genes. Seven samples, each with two replicates, were multiplexed per lane of an Illumina MiSeq using version 3.0 chemistry. In the source study's methods: The vendor's proprietary pipeline processed the raw data and merged both replicates into a single result for each sample. A clonotype was defined as productive rearrangements that share the same V-gene family, CDR3 amino acid sequence and J-gene segment. Clonality was calculated as 1 minus the normalized Shannon entropy (Pielou evenness) of TCRB abundances. To estimate T cell density, the total number of templates was divided by the input cell count, which was inferred from how much DNA went in. Recon with default parameters was used to estimate total repertoire diversity and clonality. A clonotype was considered tumor-enriched if its abundance in tumor exceeded 0.1% and was at least 32-fold higher than its abundance in normal breast. As stored in TCRdb, this immuneACCESS dataset retains in-frame rearrangements with V and J assigned. A fraction of the clones does not appear; measured against another copy, unresolved V genes explain less than half of the discrepancy, and the remainder lacks a known reason. V and J calls and clone size are as listed in that table; D and trimming were resolved from the DNA. The sample table lists roughly 10,000 clones, around 72% of them with a count of one. Roughly 14% of the sample comes from the top ten.

Points on this clone: It lacks a known antigen. Base qualities are missing; no much larger clone stands one base away.

CDR3 length: 17 amino acids, cysteine to phenylalanine. The DNA shown is the 51-base CDR3, in frame from base 1. Here V drops 6 bases and J drops 1 base, and the junction holds 10 bases not matched to any gene. The germline V gene supplies CDR1 SGHTA and CDR2 FQGNSA. About 18-50 mg of tumor tissue was diced, and more than 3 ug of DNA was typically obtained. The study profiled bulk TCR beta-chain repertoires in matched peripheral blood, tumor and adjacent normal breast tissue taken from approximately 15 patients with early-stage breast cancer. After resection, tumor tissue identified by eye was cut out and put into prechilled RNAlater. Tumor tissue (roughly 18-55 mg) was diced and then homogenized with a TissueLyser II in RLTplus buffer containing beta-mercaptoethanol and antifoaming agent. The Qiagen AllPrep DNA/RNA Mini kit was used to extract genomic DNA. Points the paper makes about the study in general: Chain pairing and functional markers such as CD4, CD8 and FOXP3 were missed by bulk genomic DNA sequencing of unsorted cells. Analysis by tumor subtype was prevented by the small cohort size. Compared with adjacent normal breast tissue, tumors had higher clonality and 2 to 3-fold greater T cell density. Enriched TCRB sequences shared across patients were found to be mostly commonly generated sequences that were unlikely to play an important role in the tumor microenvironment. Repertoires from blood and normal breast were more alike than repertoires from blood and tumor, and in about 85% of the 16 patients, comparing each tissue with blood separated tumor from normal.

Sequenced sample: breast tumor tissue. The chain is made from TRBV7-2 and TRBJ2-3; TRBD2 fits 10 bases in the junction. This TCR was recovered from a person aged 65 to 85 with breast cancer. Here the CDR3 is given as CASSRTTAGGRTDTQYF. The nucleotide sequence reads as follows: TGTGCCAGCAGTCGGACGACAGCGGGGGGGCGCACAGATACGCAGTATTTT. The full variable domain, with segments outside the CDR3 supplied by the reference TRBV7-2 and TRBJ2-3 proteins, appears as GAGVSQSPSNKVTEKGKDVELRCDPISGHTALYWYRQSLGQGLEFLIYFQGNSAPDKSGLPSDRFSAERTGGSVSTLTIQRTQQEDSAVYLCASSRTTAGGRTDTQYFGPGTRLTVL.